The present T cell receptor (beta chain) was sequenced within a study of OX40 agonist ivuxolimab in advanced cancers. Between the trimmed V and J ends, which lost 0 bases and 2 bases, there was a span of 5 bases. Germline CDR1 is MRHNA and CDR2 is SNTAGT. The CDR3 is made up of 13 amino acids. Produced via immunoSEQ multiplex PCR; TCRdb's table is partial and in-frame only. The repertoire consists of about 47,000 clones, with approximately 79% occurring once and the leading ten covering more than 1.5%. This receptor was obtained from an adult with an advanced solid tumor such as melanoma, head and neck, liver or kidney cancer. The chain is built from TRBV6-4 and TRBJ2-7; no clear D gene. The specimen was CD4+ or CD8+ T cells sorted from blood, collected in a trial of the OX40 agonist ivuxolimab. The DNA for the CDR3 is TGTGCCAGCAGTGACTCCCAACCCTACGAGCAGTACTTC. Its protein product is CASSDSQPYEQYF.